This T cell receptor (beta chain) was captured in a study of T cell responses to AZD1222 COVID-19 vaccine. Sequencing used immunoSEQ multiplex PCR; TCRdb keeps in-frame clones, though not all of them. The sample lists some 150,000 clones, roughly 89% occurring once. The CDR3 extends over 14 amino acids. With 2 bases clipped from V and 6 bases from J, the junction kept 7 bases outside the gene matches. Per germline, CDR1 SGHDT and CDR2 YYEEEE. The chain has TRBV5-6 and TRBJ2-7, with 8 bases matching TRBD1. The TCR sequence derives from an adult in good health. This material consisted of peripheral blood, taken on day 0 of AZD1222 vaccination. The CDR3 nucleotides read TGTGCCAGCAGCTTTGGACAGGGAAATGCCGAGCAGTACTTC. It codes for CASSFGQGNAEQYF.